This TCR beta chain was found in a study of long-term antiretroviral therapy in people with HIV. Overall study results and limits: ART adherence, viral resistance and therapy changes were not recorded.

An immunoSEQ assay, version v3.0, was performed at survey level. The repertoire was sequenced with immunoSEQ multiplex PCR; TCRdb's copy has only in-frame clones and lacks some. The data hold tens of thousands of clones, with approximately 80% observed a single time. It was in the United States that all participants with HIV were treated. In the case of this clone: Antigen unknown.

Sequences were derived from unsorted PBMCs, sampled 0.7 years before starting antiretroviral therapy. The clonotype was recovered from a man aged 25-45 years with HIV.

The chain's CDR3 is CASSEYLRGSTDTQYF. In DNA form, the CDR3 reads TGTGCCAGCAGTGAATATTTGAGAGGTAGCACAGATACGCAGTATTTT. The chain joins TRBV25-1 to TRBJ2-3; D not resolved. V was pared by 0 bases and J by 0 bases, with 10 bases between. In germline, CDR1 is MGHDK, CDR2 SYGVNS. The CDR3 extends over 16 amino acids.